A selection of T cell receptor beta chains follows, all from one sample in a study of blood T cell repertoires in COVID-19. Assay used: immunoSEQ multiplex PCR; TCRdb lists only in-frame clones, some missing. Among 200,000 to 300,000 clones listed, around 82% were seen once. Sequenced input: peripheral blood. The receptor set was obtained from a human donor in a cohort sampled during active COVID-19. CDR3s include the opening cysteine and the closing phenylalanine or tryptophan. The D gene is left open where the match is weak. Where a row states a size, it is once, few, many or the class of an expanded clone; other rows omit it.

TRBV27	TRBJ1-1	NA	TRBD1	TGTGCCAGCAGTCATCAGGACAGGATGAACACTGAAGCTTTCTTT	CASSHQDRMNTEAFF
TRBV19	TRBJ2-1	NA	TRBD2	TGTGCCAGTAGTACCCTGACTAGCGGGAGTTTAAATGAGCAGTTCTTC	CASSTLTSGSLNEQFF
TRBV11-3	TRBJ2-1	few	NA	TGTGCCAGCAGCTTAGGGGCTAGCGCCCACCAAAACAATGAGCAGTTCTTC	CASSLGASAHQNNEQFF
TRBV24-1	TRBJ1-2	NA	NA	TGTGCCACCAGTAGGGGTAACTATGGCTACACCTTC	CATSRGNYGYTF
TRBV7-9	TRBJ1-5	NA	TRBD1	TGTGCCAGCAGCCAACAGGGGGGACAGCCCCAGCATTTT	CASSQQGGQPQHF
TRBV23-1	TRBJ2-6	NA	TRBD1	TGCGCCAGCAGTTCAATCGACCAGGGGGCTTCTGGGGCCAACGTCCTGACTTTC	CASSSIDQGASGANVLTF
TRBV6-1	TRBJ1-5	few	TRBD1	TGTGCCAGCAGTCAAGCCCCCGGGACAGGGGGCTTTCAGCCCCAGCATTTT	CASSQAPGTGGFQPQHF
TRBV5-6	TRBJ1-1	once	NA	TGTGCCAGCAGCTTATTGTTAGTCGGGGTTCCCACTGAAGCTTTCTTT	CASSLLLVGVPTEAFF
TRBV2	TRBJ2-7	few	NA	TGTGCCAGCAGTGAATCTAGCGCGCTAGTCTACGAGCAGTACTTC	CASSESSALVYEQYF
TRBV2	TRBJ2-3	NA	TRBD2	TGTGCCAGCAAATCCTCTAGCGGGAGCGGGGCAGATACGCAGTATTTT	CASKSSSGSGADTQYF
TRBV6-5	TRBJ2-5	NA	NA	TGTGCCAGCAGTCGTCTTTTCGACTCTTTCGAGACCCAGTACTTC	CASSRLFDSFETQYF
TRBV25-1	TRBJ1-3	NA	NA	TGTGCCAGCAACTTGGGAACCAGGGGCGCGTCTGGAAACACCATATATTTT	CASNLGTRGASGNTIYF
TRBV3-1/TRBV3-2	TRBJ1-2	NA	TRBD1	TGTGCCAGCAGCAGGGGGCGGACGAACTATGGCTACACCTTC	CASSRGRTNYGYTF
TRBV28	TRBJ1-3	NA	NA	TGTGCCAGCAGTTCAACCTCCAGATGGTCTGGAAACACCATATATTTT	CASSSTSRWSGNTIYF
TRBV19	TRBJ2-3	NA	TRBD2	TGTGCCACTGGACTAGCGGGGGCCGGGGAAGATACGCAGTATTTT	CATGLAGAGEDTQYF
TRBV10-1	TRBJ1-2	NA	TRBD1	TGCGCCAGCAGTCCAGTCACAGGGGCCCATGGCTACACCTTC	CASSPVTGAHGYTF
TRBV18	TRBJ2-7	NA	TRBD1	TGTGCCAGCTCCCGGGACAGCAGCTCCTACGAGCAGTACTTC	CASSRDSSSYEQYF
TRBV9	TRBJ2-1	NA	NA	TGTGCCAGCAGCGCCCCCGGGGGGACATACAATGAGCAGTTCTTC	CASSAPGGTYNEQFF
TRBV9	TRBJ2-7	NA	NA	TGTGCCAGCAGCGTCGGGACTGAACCTTTCGGCCAGTACTTC	CASSVGTEPFGQYF
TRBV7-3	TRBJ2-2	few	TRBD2	TGTGCCAGCTCAGCGGGAGTCCCCGGGGAGCTGTTTTTT	CASSAGVPGELFF
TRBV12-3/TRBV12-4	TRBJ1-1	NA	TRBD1	TGTGCCAGCAGCCCAAGACAGGGGGCTGAAGCTTTCTTT	CASSPRQGAEAFF
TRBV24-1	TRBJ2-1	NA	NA	TGTGCCACCAGTTGGGGCTCCGGGAGTAGAAATGAGCAGTTCTTC	CATSWGSGSRNEQFF
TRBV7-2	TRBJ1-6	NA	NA	TGTGCCAGCAGCCTCGACAGGAATTCACCCCTCCACTTT	CASSLDRNSPLHF
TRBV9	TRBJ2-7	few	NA	TGTGCCAGCAGCCCAGGGGGACTAGTGGAACTCGAGCAGTACTTC	CASSPGGLVELEQYF
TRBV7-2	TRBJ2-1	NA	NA	TGTGCCAGCAGCTCCCCGCGGGGCGGGGGCCCTAGCTCCTACAATGAGCAGTTCTTC	CASSSPRGGGPSSYNEQFF
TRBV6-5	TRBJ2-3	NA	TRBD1	TGTGCCAGTAAGGAGGGACAGGGGTATACGCAGTATTTT	CASKEGQGYTQYF
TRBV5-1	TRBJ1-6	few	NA	TGCGCCAGCAGCTTGGACAGGGTTGGTAATTCACCCCTCCACTTT	CASSLDRVGNSPLHF
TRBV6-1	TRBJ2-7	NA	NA	TGTGCCAGCAGTGAAGAAGCTAGCGCGCCCTACGAGCAGTACTTC	CASSEEASAPYEQYF
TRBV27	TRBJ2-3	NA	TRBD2	TGTGCCAGCAGTTTATATAGTGCCAGGGAGGGAAATACGCAGTATTTT	CASSLYSAREGNTQYF
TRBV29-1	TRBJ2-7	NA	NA	TGCAGCGTTGTTGGGCAGACCTACTCCTACGAGCAGTACTTC	CSVVGQTYSYEQYF
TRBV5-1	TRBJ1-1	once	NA	TGCGCCAGCAGGGATGGACAGCGAAAGGGCAACAACACTGAAGCTTTCTTT	CASRDGQRKGNNTEAFF
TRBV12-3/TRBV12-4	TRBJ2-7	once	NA	TGTGCCAGCAGTAAGAACAGAGCCTACGAGCAGTACTTC	CASSKNRAYEQYF
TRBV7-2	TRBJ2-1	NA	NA	TGTGCCAGCAGCTTAATCTGGCAGTACAATGAGCAGTTCTTC	CASSLIWQYNEQFF
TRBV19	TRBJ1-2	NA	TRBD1	TGTGCCAGTAGTGCCCGGGACAGGGCCCAGTACTTCTATGGCTACACCTTC	CASSARDRAQYFYGYTF
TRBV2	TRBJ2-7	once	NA	TGTGCCAGCATTTTGCAGGGGAGCTTCTACGAGCAGTACTTC	CASILQGSFYEQYF
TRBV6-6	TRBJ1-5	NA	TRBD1	TGTGCCAGCAGTTACTCGAGGACAGGGGGCAATCAGCCCCAGCATTTT	CASSYSRTGGNQPQHF
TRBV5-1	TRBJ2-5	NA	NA	TGCGCCAGCAGTGGGCTAAACCAAGAGACCCAGTACTTC	CASSGLNQETQYF
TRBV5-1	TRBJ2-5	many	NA	TGCGCCAGCAGGGGCCAGCCTACTTTACAAGAGACCCAGTACTTC	CASRGQPTLQETQYF
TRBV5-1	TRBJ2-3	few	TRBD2	TGCGCCAGCAGCTTAGGGACTATACAAACAGATACGCAGTATTTT	CASSLGTIQTDTQYF
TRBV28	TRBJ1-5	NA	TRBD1	TGTGCCACCGGGACAGGAGGTCAGCCCCAGCATTTT	CATGTGGQPQHF
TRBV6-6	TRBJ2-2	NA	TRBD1	TGTGCCAGCAGTCCCACCGGGACAGGGGCTTACACCGGGGAGCTGTTTTTT	CASSPTGTGAYTGELFF
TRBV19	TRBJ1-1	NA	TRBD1	TGTGCCAGTAGTATAGATGCGACAGGGGACGCTACTGAAGCTTTCTTT	CASSIDATGDATEAFF
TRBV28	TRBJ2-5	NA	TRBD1	TGTGCCAGCAGTTTCGGACAGGGGCATAAGTACTTC	CASSFGQGHKYF
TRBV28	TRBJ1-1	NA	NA	TGTGCCAGCAGTCGCCGGGGATTCGAGAATGCTGAAGCTTTCTTT	CASSRRGFENAEAFF
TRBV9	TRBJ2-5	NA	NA	TGTGCCAGCAGCGCCCCGGCGGGTTTGATGGAGACCCAGTACTTC	CASSAPAGLMETQYF
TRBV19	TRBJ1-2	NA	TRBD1	TGTGCCAGTTACGGACAGGGGATGGACTATGGCTACACCTTC	CASYGQGMDYGYTF
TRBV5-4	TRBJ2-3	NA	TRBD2	TGTGCCAGCAGCCTAGGGTTAGCGGGAGATCCCACAGATACGCAGTATTTT	CASSLGLAGDPTDTQYF
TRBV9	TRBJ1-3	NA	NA	TGTGCCAGCAGTGATTGGACGGGAAACTCTGGAAACACCATATATTTT	CASSDWTGNSGNTIYF
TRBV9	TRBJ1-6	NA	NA	TGTGCCAGCAGCGGGGCCCCCGACAGTGGTAGTTCACCCCTCCACTTT	CASSGAPDSGSSPLHF
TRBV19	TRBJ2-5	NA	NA	TGTGCCAGTAGTACCCGTGGGGGCGGAGAGACCCAGTACTTC	CASSTRGGGETQYF
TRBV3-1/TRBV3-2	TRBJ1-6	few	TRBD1	TGTGCCAGCAGCCAACTGTTAACAGGGGGCTCTTCACCCCTCCACTTT	CASSQLLTGGSSPLHF
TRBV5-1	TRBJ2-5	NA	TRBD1	TGCGCCAGCAGCTCGACAGGGTGGGTGGAGACCCAGTACTTC	CASSSTGWVETQYF